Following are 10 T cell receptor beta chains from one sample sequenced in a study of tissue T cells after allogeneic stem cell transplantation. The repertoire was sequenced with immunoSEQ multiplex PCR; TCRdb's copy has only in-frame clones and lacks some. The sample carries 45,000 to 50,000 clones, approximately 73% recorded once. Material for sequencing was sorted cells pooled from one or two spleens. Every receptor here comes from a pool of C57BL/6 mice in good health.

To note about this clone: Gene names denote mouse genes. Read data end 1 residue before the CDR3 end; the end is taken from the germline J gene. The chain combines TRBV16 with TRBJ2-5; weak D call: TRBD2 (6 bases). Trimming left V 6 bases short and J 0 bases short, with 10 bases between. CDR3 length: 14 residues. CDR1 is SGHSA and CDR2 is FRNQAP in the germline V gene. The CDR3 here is CASSPGLNQDTQYF. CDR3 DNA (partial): TGTGCAAGCAGTCCGGGACTTAACCAAGACACCCAGTAC. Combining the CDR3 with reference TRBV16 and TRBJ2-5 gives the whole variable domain NAGVIQTPRHKVTGKGQEATLWCEPISGHSAVFWYRQTIVQGLEFLTYFRNQAPIDDSGMPKERFSAQMPNQSHSTLKIQSTQPQDSAVYLCASSPGLNQDTQYFGPGTRLLVL.

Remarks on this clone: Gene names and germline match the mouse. This chain's CDR3 is CASSLSREGQDTQYF. CDR3 bases read: TGTGCCAGCAGCTTAAGCAGGGAGGGCCAAGACACCCAGTAC. This chain connects TRBV3 to TRBJ2-5; D might be TRBD1 (5 bases). The sequence runs out 1 residue before the end of the CDR3; the remainder is reconstructed from the germline J gene. There are 15 residues in the CDR3. Germline V gives CDR1 SNHLY, CDR2 FYNGKV (reference sequence). Trimming took off 2 bases at V and 2 bases at J, with 11 bases between the two ends.

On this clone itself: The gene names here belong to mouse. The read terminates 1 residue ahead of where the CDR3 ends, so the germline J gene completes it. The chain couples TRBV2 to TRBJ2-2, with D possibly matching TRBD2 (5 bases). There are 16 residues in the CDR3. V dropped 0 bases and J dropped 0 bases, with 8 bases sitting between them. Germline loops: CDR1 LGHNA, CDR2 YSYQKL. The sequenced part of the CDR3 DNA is TGTGCCAGCAGCCAAGATCACTGGTCAAACACCGGGCAGCTCTAC. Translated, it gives CASSQDHWSNTGQLY. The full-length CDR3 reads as CASSQDHWSNTGQLYF.

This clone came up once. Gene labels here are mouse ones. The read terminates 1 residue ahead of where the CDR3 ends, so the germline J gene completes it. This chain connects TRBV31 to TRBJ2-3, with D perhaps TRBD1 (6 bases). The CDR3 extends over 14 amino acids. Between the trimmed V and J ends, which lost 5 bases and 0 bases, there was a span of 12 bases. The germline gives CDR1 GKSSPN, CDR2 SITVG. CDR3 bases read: TGTGCCTGGGGGAACCAGGGGAGTGCAGAAACGCTGTAT. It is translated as CAWGNQGSAETLY. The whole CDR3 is CAWGNQGSAETLYF.

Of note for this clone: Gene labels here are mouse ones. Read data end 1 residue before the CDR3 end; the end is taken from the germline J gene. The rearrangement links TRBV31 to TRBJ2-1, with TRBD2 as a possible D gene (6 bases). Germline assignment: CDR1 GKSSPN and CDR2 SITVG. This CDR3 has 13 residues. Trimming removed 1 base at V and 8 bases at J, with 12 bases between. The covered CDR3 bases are TGTGCCTGGAGTCCACGACTGGCGACTGAGCAGTTC. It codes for CAWSPRLATEQF. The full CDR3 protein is CAWSPRLATEQFF.

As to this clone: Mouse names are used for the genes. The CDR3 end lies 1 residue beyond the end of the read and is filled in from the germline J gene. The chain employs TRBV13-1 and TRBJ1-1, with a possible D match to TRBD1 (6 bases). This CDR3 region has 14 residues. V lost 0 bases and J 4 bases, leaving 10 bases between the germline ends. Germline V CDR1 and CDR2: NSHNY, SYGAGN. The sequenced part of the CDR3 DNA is TGTGCCAGCAGTGATGGGGGGGCAACCACAGAAGTCTTC. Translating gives CASSDGGATTEVF. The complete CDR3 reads CASSDGGATTEVFF.

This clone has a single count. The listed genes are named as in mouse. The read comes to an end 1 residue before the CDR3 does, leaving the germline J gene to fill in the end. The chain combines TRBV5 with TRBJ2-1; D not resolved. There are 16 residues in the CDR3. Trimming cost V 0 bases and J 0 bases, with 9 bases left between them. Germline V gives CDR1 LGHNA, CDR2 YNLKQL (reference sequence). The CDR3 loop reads CASSQDYRDNYAEQFF. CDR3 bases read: TGTGCCAGCAGCCAAGACTACCGGGATAACTATGCTGAGCAGTTC.

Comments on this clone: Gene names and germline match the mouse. The part of the CDR3 DNA that was read is TGTGCCAGCTCTCTCGACGGGGGGGCGCGAGACACCCAGTAC. It is translated as CASSLDGGARDTQY. In full, the CDR3 is CASSLDGGARDTQYF. The chain joins TRBV12-2 to TRBJ2-5; 8 bases fit TRBD2. The sequence runs out 1 residue before the end of the CDR3; the remainder is reconstructed from the germline J gene. Germline loops: CDR1 SGHLS, CDR2 HYDKME. The V and J ends lost 0 bases and 5 bases, in that order; junction bases with no gene match: 6. This CDR3 is 15 amino acids long.

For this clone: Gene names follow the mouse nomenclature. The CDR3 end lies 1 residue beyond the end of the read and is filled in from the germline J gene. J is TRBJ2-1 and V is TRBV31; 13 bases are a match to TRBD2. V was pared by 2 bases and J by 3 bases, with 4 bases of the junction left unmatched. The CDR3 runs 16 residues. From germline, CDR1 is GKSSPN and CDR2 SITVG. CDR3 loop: CAWSFRTGGAYAEQFF. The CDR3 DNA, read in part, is TGTGCCTGGAGTTTCCGGACTGGGGGGGCCTATGCTGAGCAGTTC.

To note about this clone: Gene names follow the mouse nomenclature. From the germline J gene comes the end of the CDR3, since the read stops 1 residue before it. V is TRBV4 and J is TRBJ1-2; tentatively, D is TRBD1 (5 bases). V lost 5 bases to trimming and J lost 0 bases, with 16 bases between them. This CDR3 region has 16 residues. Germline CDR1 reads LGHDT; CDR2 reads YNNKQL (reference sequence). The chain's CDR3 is CASSQVYGTPNSDYTF. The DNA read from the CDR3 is TGTGCCAGCAGCCAAGTCTACGGGACTCCAAACTCCGACTACACC.